The 27 T cell receptor beta chains listed next were all sequenced from one sample in a study of T cell clones after liver transplantation. Here immunoSEQ multiplex PCR was the method, and the copy in TCRdb shows in-frame clones only, minus some. The sample has tens of thousands of clones; about 64% are singletons. This specimen consisted of CD4+ T cells from blood, obtained before liver transplant. Source of these receptors: a human donor who received a liver transplant.

CDR3 loop: CASSQGGQLNTEAFF. The CDR3 region has the DNA TGCGCCAGCAGCCAAGGCGGGCAGTTGAACACTGAAGCTTTCTTT. The rearrangement joins TRBV4-1 to TRBJ1-1; D call uncertain. Trimming pared 1 base from V and 0 bases from J, leaving 9 bases between. Germline CDR1 reads MGHRA; CDR2 reads YSYEKL. The CDR3 spans 15 residues.

This clone was counted a few times. The rearrangement links TRBV14 to TRBJ1-1; no definite D call. Germline loops: CDR1 SGHDN, CDR2 FVKESK. V was clipped by 3 bases and J by 0 bases, with 5 bases between them. The CDR3 contains 13 residues. The CDR3 DNA reads TGTGCCAGCAGCCAGGGCATGAACACTGAAGCTTTCTTT. It specifies CASSQGMNTEAFF.

This clone was seen a single time. V usage is TRBV5-1 and J usage is TRBJ1-2, with unresolved D. The CDR3 runs to 14 residues. From germline, CDR1 is SGHRS and CDR2 YFSETQ. The ends were cut back, 1 base at V and 0 bases at J, with 7 bases in the middle. In DNA, the CDR3 is TGCGCCAGCAGCTTGAGTACGGCTAACTATGGCTACACCTTC. Translation gives CASSLSTANYGYTF. Complete variable domain (other parts from reference TRBV5-1 and TRBJ1-2): KAGVTQTPRYLIKTRGQQVTLSCSPISGHRSVSWYQQTPGQGLQFLFEYFSETQRNKGNFPGRFSGRQFSNSRSEMNVSTLELGDSALYLCASSLSTANYGYTFGSGTRLTVV.

This clone occurred a few times. J is TRBJ2-2 and V is TRBV5-4; TRBD2 is a possible D gene (6 bases). The germline gives CDR1 SGHNT, CDR2 YYREEE (reference sequence). V shed 0 bases and J shed 2 bases, with 11 bases lying between them. The CDR3 has 16 amino acids. CDR3 region: CASSLGGELNTGELFF. The CDR3 DNA reads TGTGCCAGCAGCTTGGGCGGGGAACTAAACACCGGGGAGCTGTTTTTT.

The V gene is TRBV2, the J gene TRBJ1-5; 7 bases align to TRBD1. With 6 bases clipped from V and 5 bases from J, the junction kept 7 bases outside the gene matches. This CDR3 is built from 14 residues. CDR1 and CDR2 from the germline V gene are SNHLY and FYNNEI. The CDR3: CASRGTGVYQPQHF. The CDR3 coding sequence is TGTGCCAGCAGGGGAACAGGGGTGTATCAGCCCCAGCATTTT.

This clone was picked up a small number of times. The chain links TRBV29-1 to TRBJ2-3; possibly TRBD2 for D (6 bases). Per the germline V gene, CDR1 is SQVTM and CDR2 is ANQGSEA. V lost 4 bases and J lost 0, with 14 bases in between. There are 15 residues in the CDR3. As DNA, the CDR3 is TGCAGCGTTGGGGCGGGGCAGACTAGCACAGATACGCAGTATTTT. Protein: CSVGAGQTSTDTQYF.

This chain connects TRBV27 to TRBJ2-2, with 9 bases fitting TRBD1. V shed 5 bases, J shed 4 bases, and the junction held 8 bases outside the gene matches. The germline gives CDR1 MNHEY, CDR2 SMNVEV (reference sequence). There are 16 residues in the CDR3. The CDR3 loop reads CASSRSGTGLTGELFF. The DNA for the CDR3 is TGTGCCAGCAGTCGTTCCGGGACAGGGCTCACCGGGGAGCTGTTTTTT.

This chain joins TRBV5-4 and TRBJ1-1; tentatively, D is TRBD1 (6 bases). From germline, CDR1 is SGHNT and CDR2 YYREEE (reference sequence). V was cut by 0 bases and J by 8 bases, with 14 bases left in between. This CDR3 comprises 14 residues. The CDR3 region is CASSLGQGQSEAFF. CDR3 nucleotides: TGTGCCAGCAGCTTGGGGCAGGGGCAGTCCGAAGCTTTCTTT.

This rearrangement joins TRBV5-1 to TRBJ1-6; D remains ambiguous. The germline V and J ends were trimmed by 0 bases and 0 bases, with 4 bases remaining between them. This CDR3 region has 15 residues. Germline CDR1 and CDR2: SGHRS and YFSETQ. The CDR3 is CASSLDSSYNSPLHF. DNA for the CDR3: TGCGCCAGCAGCTTGGATAGCTCCTATAATTCACCCCTCCACTTT. The whole variable domain, remainder taken from reference TRBV5-1 and TRBJ1-6, is KAGVTQTPRYLIKTRGQQVTLSCSPISGHRSVSWYQQTPGQGLQFLFEYFSETQRNKGNFPGRFSGRQFSNSRSEMNVSTLELGDSALYLCASSLDSSYNSPLHFGNGTRLTVT.

The chain employs TRBV6-1 and TRBJ1-2; D call uncertain. Between the trimmed V and J ends, which lost 5 bases and 4 bases, there was a span of 14 bases. Germline-derived CDR1 and CDR2 are MNHNS and SASEGT. The CDR3 length is 14 residues. In DNA, the CDR3 is TGTGCCAGCAGTCCGGGAATGGATGGCTATGGCTACACCTTC. Its protein product is CASSPGMDGYGYTF.

The chain employs TRBV28 and TRBJ2-7; D remains unclear. The CDR3 consists of 13 residues. Germline CDR1 MDHEN, CDR2 SYDVKM. V was pared by 8 bases and J by 0 bases, with 11 bases between. DNA for the CDR3: TGTGCCAGCGAGGCCTTCAGCTCCTACGAGCAGTACTTC. Amino acid sequence: CASEAFSSYEQYF. Filled out from reference TRBV28 and TRBJ2-7, the complete variable domain reads DVKVTQSSRYLVKRTGEKVFLECVQDMDHENMFWYRQDPGLGLRLIYFSYDVKMKEKGDIPEGYSVSREKKERFSLILESASTNQTSMYLCASEAFSSYEQYFGPGTRLTVT.

This sequence joins TRBV27 and TRBJ2-1; TRBD2 matches at 7 bases. This CDR3 region has 17 residues. The germline V gene has CDR1 MNHEY and CDR2 SMNVEV (reference sequence). J gave up 1 base and V 8 bases, and 14 bases lay outside the gene matches. The CDR3 reads CASRRLGRVGSYNEQFF. As DNA, the CDR3 is TGTGCCAGCCGACGATTGGGGAGGGTGGGTTCCTACAATGAGCAGTTCTTC.

The count of this clone is one. The chain joins TRBV7-2 to TRBJ2-7, with TRBD2 matching 9 bases. The CDR3 has 15 amino acids. Looked up from germline, CDR1 is SGHTA and CDR2 is FQGNSA. Trimming at V came to 1 base and at J to 6 bases, leaving 7 bases not matched to a gene. CDR3 sequence: CASSLGGSGGIEQYF. CDR3 coding DNA: TGTGCCAGCAGCTTAGGAGGGAGCGGGGGGATCGAGCAGTACTTC.

This chain uses TRBV5-6 with TRBJ1-2; 7 nucleotides align to TRBD1. The ends lost 3 bases at V and 8 bases at J; junction bases unmatched: 13. From germline, CDR1 is SGHDT and CDR2 YYEEEE. This CDR3 is 15 amino acids long. The DNA for the CDR3 is TGTGCCAGCAGCTCGACCCGACAGGGCCTGGGGGGCTACACCTTC. It encodes CASSSTRQGLGGYTF.

The chain links TRBV27 to TRBJ2-2, with D perhaps TRBD1 (5 bases). V lost 5 bases, J lost 5 bases, and 12 bases lay in between. CDR3 length: 14 residues. Germline CDR1 and CDR2: MNHEY and SMNVEV (reference sequence). The CDR3 DNA follows: TGTGCCAGCAGTCCGACAGATATAACCGGGGAGCTGTTTTTT. It specifies CASSPTDITGELFF.

The chain couples TRBV6-1 to TRBJ2-3; D uncertain. Deletions cut 0 bases from V and 6 bases from J, with 13 bases between. This CDR3 has 15 amino acids. Germline-derived CDR1 and CDR2 are MNHNS and SASEGT. The DNA of the CDR3 is TGTGCCAGCAGTGAAGCGTCTGGAGCGACGGATACGCAGTATTTT. Its translation is CASSEASGATDTQYF.

This clone was seen more than once but under ten times. The V gene is TRBV9, the J gene TRBJ1-6; a possible D gene is TRBD1 (5 bases). The V end lost 3 bases, the J end lost 0 bases, and 10 bases lay between the germline ends. The germline CDR1 and CDR2 sequences are SGDLS and YYNGEE. CDR3 length: 16 amino acids. The CDR3 DNA reads TGTGCCAGCAGCGGGGGGGTTAGCTCCTATAATTCACCCCTCCACTTT. Its protein product is CASSGGVSSYNSPLHF.

The V and J genes are TRBV19 and TRBJ1-1, with TRBD1 matching 8 bases. V lost 5 bases and J lost 3; bases outside the gene matches: 14. The V gene's germline CDR1 is LNHDA and CDR2 SQIVND (reference sequence). CDR3 length equals 17 residues. The chain's CDR3 is CASSSFRGHGGDTEAFF. CDR3 bases: TGTGCCAGTAGTTCGTTCAGGGGGCATGGAGGGGACACTGAAGCTTTCTTT.

This clone occurred a few times. The chain recombines TRBV27 with TRBJ2-7, with 8 bases identical to TRBD2. CDR1 is MNHEY and CDR2 is SMNVEV in the germline V gene (reference sequence). The CDR3 runs 14 residues. V gave up 3 bases and J gave up 4 bases; unmatched junction bases: 5. CDR3 sequence: CASSFLGGGYEQYF. The CDR3 coding sequence is TGTGCCAGCAGTTTCCTCGGGGGGGGGTACGAGCAGTACTTC.

The chain uses TRBV6-5 and TRBJ1-1, with D unresolved. CDR1 is MNHEY, CDR2 SVGAGI, per germline. The CDR3 is 11 residues long. The V gene lost 7 bases and the J gene lost 8 bases, with 11 bases spanning the gap. CDR3 sequence: CASTYNREAFF. As DNA, the CDR3 is TGTGCCAGCACCTATAACAGAGAAGCTTTCTTT.

This chain joins TRBV7-8 and TRBJ2-3; D might be TRBD1 (5 bases). The CDR3 runs to 15 residues. In germline, CDR1 is SGHVS, CDR2 FQNEAQ. Trimming shortened V by 4 bases and J by 4 bases, and 15 bases separated the two germline ends. CDR3 in DNA: TGTGCCAGCAGCTCAAACCCAGGGTTTCCAGATACGCAGTATTTT. It codes for CASSSNPGFPDTQYF.

This clone has more than one count but fewer than ten. This chain uses TRBV7-2 with TRBJ2-3; 11 bases fit TRBD2. Germline V gene data show CDR1 as SGHTA and CDR2 as FQGNSA. There are 16 residues in the CDR3. Trimming took 4 bases from V and 4 from J; bases not matched to a gene: 7. The CDR3 DNA is TGTGCCAGCAGCTCCAGACCGGGACTAGCGGCAGATACGCAGTATTTT. Protein: CASSSRPGLAADTQYF.

As to this clone: This sample also contains other DNA sequences that code for the same CDR3. The chain joins TRBV6-1 to TRBJ1-5; TRBD1 matches 8 bases. The CDR3 consists of 15 residues. Germline V lookup: CDR1 MNHNS, CDR2 SASEGT. J gave up 3 bases and V 3 bases, and 4 bases lay outside the gene matches. DNA of the CDR3: TGTGCCAGCAGTGATCAGGACAGGGCCAATCAGCCCCAGCATTTT. Its protein product is CASSDQDRANQPQHF.

This clone was seen a handful of times. This chain links TRBV28 with TRBJ2-7; TRBD1 aligns across 7 bases. V lost 11 bases, J lost 5 bases, and 12 bases stayed unmatched. Germline CDR1 and CDR2: MDHEN and SYDVKM. This CDR3 region has 13 residues. The CDR3 loop is CAARDRGGHEQYF. CDR3 DNA: TGTGCCGCGAGGGACAGAGGGGGCCACGAGCAGTACTTC.

This sequence joins TRBV6-1 and TRBJ1-1; no firm D call. This CDR3 contains 14 residues. CDR1 MNHNS and CDR2 SASEGT come from the germline V gene. Between the trimmed V and J ends, which lost 7 bases and 5 bases, there was a span of 17 bases. The CDR3 sequence is CASIPFGEGTEAFF. The DNA for the CDR3 is TGTGCCAGCATCCCTTTCGGCGAGGGAACTGAAGCTTTCTTT.

V and J are TRBV7-9 and TRBJ2-1, with 8 bases fitting TRBD1. Losses at the gene ends were 10 bases for V and 1 base for J; bases not matched to a gene: 6. The germline CDR1 and CDR2 sequences are SEHNR and FQNEAQ (reference sequence). The CDR3 covers 14 residues. The CDR3 sequence: CAMGQVPSYNEQFF. The CDR3 coding sequence is TGTGCCATGGGACAGGTGCCTTCCTACAATGAGCAGTTCTTC.

V usage is TRBV10-2 and J usage is TRBJ2-7; 9 nucleotides align to TRBD1. CDR1 and CDR2 from the germline V gene are WSHSY and SAAADI. Unmatched junction bases numbered 5, after V lost 2 bases and J lost 0 bases. CDR3 length: 16 amino acids. Here the CDR3 DNA reads TGCGCCAGCAGTGAGCCTCGGGACAGGGCCTCCTACGAGCAGTACTTC. Protein sequence: CASSEPRDRASYEQYF.